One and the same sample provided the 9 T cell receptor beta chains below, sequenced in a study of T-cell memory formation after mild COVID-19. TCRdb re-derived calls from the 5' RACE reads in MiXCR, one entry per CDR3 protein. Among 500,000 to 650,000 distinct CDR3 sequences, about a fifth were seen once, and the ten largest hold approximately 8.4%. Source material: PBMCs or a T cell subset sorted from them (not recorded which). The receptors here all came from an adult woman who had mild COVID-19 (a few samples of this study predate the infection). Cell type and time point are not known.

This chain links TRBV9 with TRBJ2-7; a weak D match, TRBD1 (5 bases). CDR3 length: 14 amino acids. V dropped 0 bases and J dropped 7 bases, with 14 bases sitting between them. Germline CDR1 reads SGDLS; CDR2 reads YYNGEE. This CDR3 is CASSVDPSQGEQYF. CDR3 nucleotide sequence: TGTGCCAGCAGCGTAGATCCTAGTCAGGGAGAGCAGTACTTC.

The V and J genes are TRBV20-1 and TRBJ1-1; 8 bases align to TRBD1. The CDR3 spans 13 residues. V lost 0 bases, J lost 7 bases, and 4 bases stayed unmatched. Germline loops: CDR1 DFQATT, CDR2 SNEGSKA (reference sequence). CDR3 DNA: TGCAGTGCTAGAGATATCAGGGGGCTTGAAGCTTTCTTT. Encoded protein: CSARDIRGLEAFF.

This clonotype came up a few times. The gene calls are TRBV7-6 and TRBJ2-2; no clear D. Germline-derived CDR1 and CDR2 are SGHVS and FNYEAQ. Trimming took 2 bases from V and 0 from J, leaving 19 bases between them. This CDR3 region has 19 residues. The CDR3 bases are TGTGCCAGCAGCTTACTCGGTATCCCCACCCGCGCGAACACCGGGGAGCTGTTTTTT. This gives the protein CASSLLGIPTRANTGELFF.

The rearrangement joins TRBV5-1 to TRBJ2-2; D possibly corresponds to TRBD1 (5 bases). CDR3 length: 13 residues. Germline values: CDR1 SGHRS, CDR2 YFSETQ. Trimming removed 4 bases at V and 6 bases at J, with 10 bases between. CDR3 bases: TGCGCCAGCAGCCCGCAGGGTTCCGGGGAGCTGTTTTTT. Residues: CASSPQGSGELFF.

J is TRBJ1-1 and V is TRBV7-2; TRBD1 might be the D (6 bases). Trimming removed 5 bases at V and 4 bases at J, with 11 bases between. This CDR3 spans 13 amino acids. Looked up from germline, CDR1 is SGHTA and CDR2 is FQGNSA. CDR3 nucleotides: TGTGCCAGCAGCAGGACAGAGCCCACTGAAGCTTTCTTT. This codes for CASSRTEPTEAFF.

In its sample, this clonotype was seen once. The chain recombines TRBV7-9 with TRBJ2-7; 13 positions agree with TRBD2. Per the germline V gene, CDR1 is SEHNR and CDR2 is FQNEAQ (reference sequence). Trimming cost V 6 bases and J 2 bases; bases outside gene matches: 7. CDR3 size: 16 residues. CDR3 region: CASRPPGTSGTYEQYF. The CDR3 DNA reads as TGTGCCAGCAGACCTCCTGGGACTAGCGGGACCTACGAGCAGTACTTC.

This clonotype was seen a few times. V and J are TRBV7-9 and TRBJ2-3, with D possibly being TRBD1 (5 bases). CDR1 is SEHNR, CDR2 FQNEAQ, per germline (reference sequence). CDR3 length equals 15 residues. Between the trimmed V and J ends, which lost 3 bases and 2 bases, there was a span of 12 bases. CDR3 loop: CASSFKGRTTDTQYF. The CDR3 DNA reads TGTGCCAGCAGCTTTAAGGGGCGGACCACAGATACGCAGTATTTT.

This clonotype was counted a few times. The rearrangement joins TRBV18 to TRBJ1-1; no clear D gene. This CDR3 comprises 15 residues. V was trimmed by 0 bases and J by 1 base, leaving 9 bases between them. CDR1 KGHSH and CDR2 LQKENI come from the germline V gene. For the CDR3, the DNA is TGTGCCAGCTCACCACCGACCGGCGGGAACACTGAAGCTTTCTTT. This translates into CASSPPTGGNTEAFF. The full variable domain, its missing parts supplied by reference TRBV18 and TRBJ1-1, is NAGVMQNPRHLVRRRGQEARLRCSPMKGHSHVYWYRQLPEEGLKFMVYLQKENIIDESGMPKERFSAEFPKEGPSILRIQQVVRGDSAAYFCASSPPTGGNTEAFFGQGTRLTVV.

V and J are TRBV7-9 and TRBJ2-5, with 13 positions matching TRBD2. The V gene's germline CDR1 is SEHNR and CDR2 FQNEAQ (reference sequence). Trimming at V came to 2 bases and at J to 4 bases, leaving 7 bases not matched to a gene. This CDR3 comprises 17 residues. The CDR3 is CASSLFILAGGPETQYF. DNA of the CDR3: TGTGCCAGCAGCTTATTCATACTAGCGGGGGGGCCAGAGACCCAGTACTTC.